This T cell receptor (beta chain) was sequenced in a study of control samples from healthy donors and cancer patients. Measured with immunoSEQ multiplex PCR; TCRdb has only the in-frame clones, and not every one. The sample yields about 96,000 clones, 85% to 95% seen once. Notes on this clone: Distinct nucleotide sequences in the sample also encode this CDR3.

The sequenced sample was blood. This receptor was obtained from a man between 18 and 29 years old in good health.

This CDR3 is CASSRRGTNYGYTF. Written as DNA, the CDR3 is TGTGCCAGCAGTCGCAGGGGAACTAACTATGGCTACACCTTC. The chain joins TRBV27 to TRBJ1-2, with D maybe TRBD1 (6 bases). The length of the CDR3 is 14 residues. Looked up from germline, CDR1 is MNHEY and CDR2 is SMNVEV (reference sequence). V dropped 5 bases and J dropped 0 bases, with 10 bases sitting between them.